This is a list of T cell receptor beta chains from one sample in a study of blood T cell repertoires in COVID-19. The method was immunoSEQ multiplex PCR; TCRdb's version includes in-frame clones alone and lacks a portion of them. The table includes roughly 250,000 clones, 70% to 85% detected once. Input material: peripheral blood. The receptors here all came from a woman in her forties with active or convalescent COVID-19. Each CDR3 is given with its conserved first and last residue. A D gene is named only where the DNA matches it firmly. Not all rows give a size; the values are once, few, many and, for expanded clones, a class.

j_call clone_size v_call d_call cdr3_nt cdr3_aa
TRBJ1-2 . TRBV6-5 . TGTGCCAGCAGTTCTGGACAGTTTGGCTACACCTTC CASSSGQFGYTF
TRBJ1-2 once TRBV5-1 TRBD1 TGCGCCAGCAGCCCCGAGGGACAGCCCTATGGCTACACCTTC CASSPEGQPYGYTF
TRBJ2-2 . TRBV5-1 . TGCGCCAGCAGCTCAGACAGGTACACCGGGGAGCTGTTTTTT CASSSDRYTGELFF
TRBJ2-3 . TRBV5-1 TRBD1 TGCGCCAGCAGCGTGGCAGGGGGCTCAGATACGCAGTATTTT CASSVAGGSDTQYF
TRBJ2-5 . TRBV29-1 TRBD2 TGCAGCGTTGATCGGGGGGGGCGAGAGACCCAGTACTTC CSVDRGGRETQYF
TRBJ1-2 few TRBV7-8 TRBD1 TGTGCCAGCAGCCCCGGCGGGACAGGGAATTCCTATGGCTACACCTTC CASSPGGTGNSYGYTF
TRBJ1-1 . TRBV28 TRBD1 TGTGCCAGCACCACAGGGGCCCCTGAAGCTTTCTTT CASTTGAPEAFF
TRBJ1-2 . TRBV18 . TGTGCCAGCTCACCGAACCTACAGGGTGCGGATGGCTACACCTTC CASSPNLQGADGYTF
TRBJ1-1 . TRBV18 TRBD1 TGTGCCAGCTCACCTAGGGGGCAGGGGACTGAAGCTTTCTTT CASSPRGQGTEAFF
TRBJ2-1 few TRBV5-1 TRBD2 TGCGCCAGCAGCAATAGCGGGGGGTACAATGAGCAGTTCTTC CASSNSGGYNEQFF
TRBJ1-6 . TRBV27 . TGTGCCAGCAGTCCCCAGATGGGGCCGGATAATTCACCCCTCCACTTT CASSPQMGPDNSPLHF
TRBJ2-1 . TRBV6-5 . TGTGCCAGCAGTTCTTACCAGAATGAGCAGTTCTTC CASSSYQNEQFF
TRBJ2-2 many TRBV12-2 . TGTGCAAGTCGCTTAGAGGAGGACACCGGGGAGCTGTTTTTT CASRLEEDTGELFF